This T cell receptor (beta chain) was profiled in a study of T cells in Graves' hyperthyroidism and ophthalmopathy. In this sample, this clonotype turned up once. V was trimmed by 0 bases and J by 3 bases, leaving 12 bases between them. From germline, CDR1 is LGHNA and CDR2 YNFKEQ. This CDR3 is 16 amino acids long. Researchers amplified the TCR beta CDR3 regions from RNA transcripts. During a first-round RT-PCR of the TCR CDR3, the HTBI primer set was used. Each CDR3 protein gets one entry after TCRdb re-called the multiplex PCR reads with MiXCR. Counted here are about 480,000 distinct CDR3 sequences, around a fifth occurring once; the ten biggest clones make up around 47%. Diagnoses used clinical symptoms, serum thyroxine and TRAb, thyroid ultrasound and orbital computed tomography.

The specimen was blood. The sequence was obtained from a woman in her 70s with Graves' ophthalmopathy. The rearrangement joins TRBV4-2 to TRBJ1-5; a weak D match, TRBD1 (5 bases). CDR3: CASSQDTGGHNQPQHF. CDR3 bases: TGTGCCAGCAGCCAAGATACAGGAGGGCACAATCAGCCCCAGCATTTT.